This T cell receptor beta chain appears in the sequencing data of a study of cytomegalovirus exposure and HLA in healthy donors. General study results and limits: In an earlier analysis, about 87% or about 30%: the productive usage of most TCR beta V segments.

V dropped 4 bases and J dropped 8; count of bases not matched to a gene: 8. The germline gives CDR1 SGHTA, CDR2 FQGNSA. This CDR3 comprises 15 residues. PCR was performed using 60 Vbeta and 13 Jbeta primers. Assay: immunoSEQ multiplex PCR; the TCRdb copy retains only in-frame clones and omits some. The data hold 90,000 to 150,000 clones, with less than 65% observed a single time. Notes on this clone: What it recognizes is unknown.

The sequencing sample was made of PBMCs. The clonotype was recovered from a man aged 35-49 years in good health and CMV-seropositive. This chain uses TRBV7-2 with TRBJ2-1, with 10 bases fitting TRBD2. CDR3 DNA: TGTGCCAGCAGCTCTAAGGGACTAGCGTTCTATGAGCAGTTCTTC. It specifies CASSSKGLAFYEQFF. The variable domain in full, completed from reference TRBV7-2 and TRBJ2-1, reads GAGVSQSPSNKVTEKGKDVELRCDPISGHTALYWYRQSLGQGLEFLIYFQGNSAPDKSGLPSDRFSAERTGGSVSTLTIQRTQQEDSAVYLCASSSKGLAFYEQFFGPGTRLTVL.